Listed here are 27 T cell receptor beta chains from one sample, sequenced in a study of PD-1 and CTLA-4 blockade in melanoma. The table came from immunoSEQ multiplex PCR; TCRdb's copy has only in-frame clones and leaves some out. This table holds about 30,000 clones, 85% to 90% found once. This specimen was CD8+ T cells from peripheral blood, taken before anti-PD-1 treatment. Receptors originate from a human donor with melanoma.

The J gene is TRBJ2-3, the V gene TRBV15; D could derive from TRBD1 or TRBD2 (5 bases each). The ends were cut back, 5 bases at V and 2 bases at J, with 20 bases in the middle. The CDR3 is 17 amino acids. Germline CDR1 LNHNV, CDR2 YYDKDF (reference sequence). Here the CDR3 reads CATSPREGDGDTDTQYF. DNA of the CDR3: TGTGCCACCAGCCCCCGTGAAGGGGACGGGGACACAGATACGCAGTATTTT.

DNA for the CDR3: TGTGCCAGCAGCGGGGGACTAGCGGCCTACAATGAGCAGTTCTTC. It codes for CASSGGLAAYNEQFF. The gene calls are TRBV9 and TRBJ2-1; TRBD2 agrees at 11 bases. V trimming: 3 bases; J trimming: 2 bases; junction bases outside the gene matches: 1. This CDR3 comprises 15 residues. Germline assignment: CDR1 SGDLS and CDR2 YYNGEE.

V is TRBV6-5 and J is TRBJ1-4; the D gene is possibly TRBD1 (6 bases). The CDR3 is 15 amino acids. The V end lost 5 bases, the J end lost 3 bases, and 13 bases lay between the germline ends. CDR1 is MNHEY and CDR2 is SVGAGI in the germline V gene. CDR3 bases: TGTGCCAGCAGTAAATTGGACAGCCCTAATGAAAAACTGTTTTTT. Protein: CASSKLDSPNEKLFF.

The V call is TRBV30, the J call TRBJ1-5, with 11 bases lining up with TRBD1. With V trimmed by 4 bases and J by 7 bases, 6 bases remained unmatched. The V gene's germline CDR1 is GTSNPN and CDR2 SVGIG (reference sequence). The CDR3 sequence is 14 residues long. The DNA for the CDR3 is TGTGCCTGGACCGGACAGGGGGCTTGGCAGCCCCAGCATTTT. This translates into CAWTGQGAWQPQHF.

J is TRBJ2-7 and V is TRBV27; tentatively, D is TRBD1 (5 bases). CDR1 MNHEY and CDR2 SMNVEV come from the germline V gene (reference sequence). V was clipped by 2 bases and J by 2 bases, with 7 bases between them. The CDR3 runs 13 residues. The CDR3 DNA follows: TGTGCCAGCAGTTTAGCAGGGACCTACGAGCAGTACTTC. Translation gives CASSLAGTYEQYF.

The J gene is TRBJ1-1, the V gene TRBV10-2; D possibly corresponds to TRBD1 (5 bases). The CDR3 runs 17 residues. CDR1 is WSHSY and CDR2 is SAAADI in the germline V gene. V gave up 2 bases and J gave up 3 bases, with 19 bases separating them. In DNA form, the CDR3 reads TGCGCCAGCAGTGAGCCGCTATATGACAGTAACTACACTGAAGCTTTCTTT. It codes for CASSEPLYDSNYTEAFF.

The chain carries TRBV4-1 and TRBJ1-6, with TRBD1 matching over 7 bases. The V and J ends lost 0 bases and 10 bases, in that order; junction bases with no gene match: 6. The CDR3 is made up of 15 amino acids. CDR1 is MGHRA and CDR2 is YSYEKL in the germline V gene. CDR3 region: CASSQDRGGGSPLHF. DNA for the CDR3: TGCGCCAGCAGCCAAGATAGAGGGGGCGGATCACCCCTCCACTTT.

This chain joins TRBV2 and TRBJ2-2; 8 positions agree with TRBD2. CDR1 is SNHLY, CDR2 FYNNEI, per germline. The CDR3 runs 16 residues. With 3 bases clipped from V and 3 bases from J, the junction kept 6 bases outside the gene matches. CDR3 region: CASSDGAGEDTGELFF. CDR3 DNA: TGTGCCAGCAGTGATGGAGCGGGGGAAGACACCGGGGAGCTGTTTTTT.

The J gene is TRBJ2-7, the V gene TRBV7-2; 9 bases map to TRBD1. The CDR3 is made up of 13 amino acids. The V segment lost 3 bases and the J segment 5 bases; nucleotides outside the gene matches: 2. Germline values: CDR1 SGHTA, CDR2 FQGNSA. CDR3 DNA: TGTGCCAGCAGCTTCACAGGGGGCAACGAGCAGTACTTC. It encodes CASSFTGGNEQYF.

The V gene is TRBV7-9, the J gene TRBJ2-5; D possibly matches TRBD1 or TRBD2 (5 bases each). Germline values: CDR1 SEHNR, CDR2 FQNEAQ (reference sequence). V dropped 0 bases and J dropped 0 bases, with 11 bases sitting between them. The CDR3 consists of 16 residues. The CDR3 spells CASSLADGAYQETQYF. The DNA of the CDR3 is TGTGCCAGCAGCTTAGCGGACGGGGCTTACCAAGAGACCCAGTACTTC.

J is TRBJ1-1 and V is TRBV25-1; D gene uncertain. Germline CDR1 MGHDK, CDR2 SYGVNS. This CDR3 contains 14 residues. The germline V and J ends were trimmed by 7 bases and 4 bases, with 16 bases remaining between them. The CDR3 loop is CASTQVGGGTEAFF. CDR3 bases: TGTGCCAGCACCCAAGTGGGTGGAGGCACTGAAGCTTTCTTT. Looking up the rest from reference TRBV25-1 and TRBJ1-1 gives the full variable domain: EADIYQTPRYLVIGTGKKITLECSQTMGHDKMYWYQQDPGMELHLIHYSYGVNSTEKGDLSSESTVSRIRTEHFPLTLESARPSHTSQYLCASTQVGGGTEAFFGQGTRLTVV.

V gene TRBV6-2 or TRBV6-3 combines with J gene TRBJ2-1; perhaps TRBD1 as D (6 bases). The germline gives CDR1 MNHEY, CDR2 SVGEGT. This CDR3 contains 14 residues. V lost 6 bases, J lost 3 bases, and 12 bases lay in between. As DNA, the CDR3 is TGTGCCAGCAGCAGGACAGAGAGCTACAATGAGCAGTTCTTC. Its translation is CASSRTESYNEQFF.

The rearrangement links TRBV29-1 to TRBJ2-3; D is uncertain. The CDR3 covers 12 residues. The germline V and J ends were trimmed by 0 bases and 3 bases, with 4 bases remaining between them. CDR1 is SQVTM, CDR2 ANQGSEA, per germline. CDR3: CSVEDHTDTQYF. CDR3 in DNA: TGCAGCGTTGAAGATCATACAGATACGCAGTATTTT.

The chain couples TRBV19 to TRBJ2-2; 10 nucleotides align to TRBD1. The V gene end was trimmed by 7 bases and the J gene end by 5 bases; junction bases not matched to a gene: 4. The CDR3 length is 14 residues. From germline, CDR1 is LNHDA and CDR2 SQIVND (reference sequence). The CDR3 reads CASTDRGLTGELFF. CDR3 in DNA: TGTGCCAGTACCGACAGGGGGCTTACCGGGGAGCTGTTTTTT.

The CDR3 loop reads CASSQFDSSNQPQHF. CDR3 nucleotides: TGCGCCAGCAGCCAGTTTGACAGCAGCAATCAGCCCCAGCATTTT. J is TRBJ1-5 and V is TRBV4-1; the D gene is possibly TRBD1 (5 bases). The V end lost 3 bases, the J end lost 1 base, and 10 bases lay between the germline ends. CDR3 length: 15 residues. From germline, CDR1 is MGHRA and CDR2 YSYEKL.

This rearrangement joins TRBV7-9 to TRBJ2-7, with D tentatively TRBD1 or TRBD2 (5 bases each). This CDR3 contains 14 residues. The ends were cut back, 5 bases at V and 5 bases at J, with 16 bases in the middle. Germline CDR1 SEHNR, CDR2 FQNEAQ (reference sequence). The CDR3: CASSNRDPINEQYF. In DNA form, the CDR3 reads TGTGCCAGCAGCAACCGGGACCCGATCAACGAGCAGTACTTC.

The V and J genes are TRBV25-1 and TRBJ2-7, with D hard to call. This CDR3 is 11 amino acids long. From germline, CDR1 is MGHDK and CDR2 SYGVNS. Trimming took 4 bases from V and 3 from J, leaving 4 bases between them. The CDR3 is CASSGGYEQYF. CDR3 DNA sequence: TGTGCCAGCAGTGGAGGCTACGAGCAGTACTTC.

The chain has TRBV27 and TRBJ2-7; TRBD2 matches at 7 bases. The CDR3 consists of 14 residues. V lost 6 bases to trimming and J lost 3 bases; unmatched junction nucleotides: 8. Germline V gives CDR1 MNHEY, CDR2 SMNVEV (reference sequence). CDR3 DNA sequence: TGTGCCAGCAGAAAAGCGGGGCTCAACTACGAGCAGTACTTC. Protein product: CASRKAGLNYEQYF.

The chain uses TRBV27 and TRBJ2-1; D tentatively reads TRBD1 or TRBD2 (5 bases each). V shed 0 bases and J shed 6 bases, with 6 bases lying between them. Germline V gene sequence: CDR1 MNHEY, CDR2 SMNVEV (reference sequence). This CDR3 is built from 13 residues. This CDR3 is CASSLSGVNEQFF. The DNA of the CDR3 is TGTGCCAGCAGTTTATCGGGGGTCAATGAGCAGTTCTTC.

The gene calls are TRBV19 and TRBJ1-5; no definite D call. CDR3 length: 15 amino acids. V lost 7 bases and J lost 5, with 18 bases in between. Germline loops: CDR1 LNHDA, CDR2 SQIVND (reference sequence). CDR3 protein: CASTPVGLIDQPQHF. Here the CDR3 DNA reads TGTGCCAGTACCCCCGTCGGTCTAATTGATCAGCCCCAGCATTTT.

The genes are TRBV7-2 and TRBJ2-2; 11 bases match TRBD2. V was pared by 5 bases and J by 7 bases, with 12 bases of the junction left unmatched. This CDR3 spans 17 amino acids. Germline loops: CDR1 SGHTA, CDR2 FQGNSA. CDR3 nucleotide sequence: TGTGCCAGCAGCATACTAGCGGGGGCCCATCCAGGCGGGGAGCTGTTTTTT. Amino acid sequence: CASSILAGAHPGGELFF.

Only a few counts were recorded for this clone. The rearrangement links TRBV2 to TRBJ1-5, with 8 bases lining up with TRBD1. The J segment lost 3 bases and the V segment lost 2 bases, leaving 6 bases of the junction unmatched. There are 16 residues in the CDR3. The germline V gene encodes CDR1 SNHLY and CDR2 FYNNEI. This CDR3 reads CASSESGQGDNQPQHF. CDR3 sequence (DNA): TGTGCCAGCAGTGAAAGCGGACAGGGTGACAATCAGCCCCAGCATTTT. The full variable domain, rest sourced from reference TRBV2 and TRBJ1-5, is EPEVTQTPSHQVTQMGQEVILRCVPISNHLYFYWYRQILGQKVEFLVSFYNNEISEKSEIFDDQFSVERPDGSNFTLKIRSTKLEDSAMYFCASSESGQGDNQPQHFGDGTRLSIL.

V usage is TRBV7-8 and J usage is TRBJ2-7, with D possibly TRBD1 on 5 matching bases. The CDR3 is 15 residues long. Germline lookup yields CDR1 SGHVS and CDR2 FQNEAQ. V lost 5 bases and J 7 bases, leaving 21 bases between the germline ends. Written as DNA, the CDR3 is TGTGCCAGCAGCCGCTCTCTACAGGTGCCAGGGGAGCAGTACTTC. It codes for CASSRSLQVPGEQYF.

The chain joins TRBV28 to TRBJ2-3, with 12 bases aligning to TRBD2. V lost 4 bases to trimming and J lost 5 bases; unmatched junction nucleotides: 7. This CDR3 contains 16 residues. The germline CDR1 and CDR2 sequences are MDHEN and SYDVKM. The CDR3 region is CASSSSGREAIDTQYF. The DNA of the CDR3 is TGTGCCAGCAGTTCTAGCGGGAGGGAGGCTATAGATACGCAGTATTTT.

The chain employs TRBV27 and TRBJ2-7; D may be TRBD1 (5 bases). Germline CDR1 reads MNHEY; CDR2 reads SMNVEV (reference sequence). This CDR3 is 13 amino acids long. V was trimmed by 6 bases and J by 3 bases, leaving 12 bases between them. CDR3 coding DNA: TGTGCCAGCAGCCAGGGATTTGGCTACGAGCAGTACTTC. Translating it yields CASSQGFGYEQYF.

V gene TRBV29-1 combines with J gene TRBJ2-7; D remains ambiguous. Looked up from germline, CDR1 is SQVTM and CDR2 is ANQGSEA. The CDR3 is 14 amino acids. V lost 1 base and J lost 6, with 16 bases in between. The CDR3 loop reads CSVEARSEEFEQYF. The CDR3 nucleotides read TGCAGCGTTGAAGCCAGGAGCGAGGAATTCGAGCAGTACTTC.

V gene TRBV15 combines with J gene TRBJ2-3; TRBD2 matches at 10 bases. This CDR3 is 17 amino acids long. Germline V gene lookup returns CDR1 LNHNV and CDR2 YYDKDF (reference sequence). J gave up 6 bases and V 5 bases, and 14 bases lay outside the gene matches. CDR3: CATSGASGGAGSDTQYF. CDR3 sequence (DNA): TGTGCCACCAGCGGGGCCAGCGGGGGGGCAGGGTCCGATACGCAGTATTTT.